This T cell receptor beta chain was captured by sequencing in a study of blood T cells in healthy people across ages. Study-level findings and limits: Estimated diversity, derived from one million T cells, was regarded as an underestimate. Diversity was higher, and naive CD4+ cells more numerous, in long-lived donors than in aged donors. Roughly linear age-related decline in beta diversity appeared, significant by age approximately 41.

CDR1 and CDR2 from the germline V gene are SGHRS and YFSETQ. The CDR3 runs 15 residues. V was trimmed by 9 bases and J by 0 bases, leaving 15 bases between them. Remarks on this clonotype: Its antigen is not known.

Together with a sample-barcoded 5' primer, a J-beta primer mix was included in a second PCR lasting 7 to 11 cycles. The template-switch adaptor was a 5' adaptor with 12 random nucleotides. It tagged each cDNA molecule. TCRdb ran MiXCR on the 5' RACE reads and lists one entry per CDR3 protein. The sample lists 1.5 million to 2 million distinct CDR3 sequences; 28% were seen once. V and J are TRBV5-1 and TRBJ2-2, with TRBD1 as a possible D gene (5 bases). The clonotype originates from a woman younger than 45 in good health. Sequenced material: blood. The CDR3 loop is CANSYDRTNTGELFF. CDR3 nucleotide sequence: TGCGCCAACAGTTATGACAGAACGAACACCGGGGAGCTGTTTTTT.